This T cell receptor (beta chain) is from a study of T cell responses to AZD1222 COVID-19 vaccine. Study results and caveats: Researchers report vaccine-associated CD4 TCRs spanning spike, with dominance at 160-218 and 743-854.

As concerns this clone: Its antigen is currently unknown.

Using immunoSEQ multiplex PCR, the repertoire was profiled, and TCRdb retains in-frame clones only, with some absent. The table records some 150,000 clones, around 90% of them present only once. The sequencing here drew on peripheral blood, taken 28 days after the second AZD1222 dose. This clonotype originated in an adult who received the AZD1222 COVID-19 vaccine.

The CDR3 loop is CASRDRGRTDTQYF. In nucleotides, the CDR3 is TGTGCCAGCAGGGACAGGGGGCGAACAGATACGCAGTATTTT. V and J are TRBV14 and TRBJ2-3; 11 nucleotides agree with TRBD1. This CDR3 has 14 residues. Germline trimming cut 6 bases from V and 3 bases from J; bases unmatched to any gene: 2. Per the germline V gene, CDR1 is SGHDN and CDR2 is FVKESK.